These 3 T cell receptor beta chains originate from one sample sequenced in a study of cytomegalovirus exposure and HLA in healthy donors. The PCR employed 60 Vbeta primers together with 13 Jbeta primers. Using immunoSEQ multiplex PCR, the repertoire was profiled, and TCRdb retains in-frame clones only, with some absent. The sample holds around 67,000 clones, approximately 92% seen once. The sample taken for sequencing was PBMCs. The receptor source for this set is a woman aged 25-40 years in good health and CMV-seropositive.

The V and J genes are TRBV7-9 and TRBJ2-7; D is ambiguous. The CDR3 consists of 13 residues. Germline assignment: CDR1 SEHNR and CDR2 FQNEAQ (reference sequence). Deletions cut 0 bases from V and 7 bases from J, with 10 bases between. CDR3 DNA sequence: TGTGCCAGCAGCTTAGCGGGCGCCTGGGAGCAGTACTTC. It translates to CASSLAGAWEQYF.

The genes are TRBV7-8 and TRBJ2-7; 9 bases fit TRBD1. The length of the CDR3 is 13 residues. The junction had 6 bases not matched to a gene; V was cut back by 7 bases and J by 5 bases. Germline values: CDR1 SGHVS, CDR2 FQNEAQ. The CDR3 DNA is TGTGCCAGCACCGGGACAGGGTGGCACGAGCAGTACTTC. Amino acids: CASTGTGWHEQYF.

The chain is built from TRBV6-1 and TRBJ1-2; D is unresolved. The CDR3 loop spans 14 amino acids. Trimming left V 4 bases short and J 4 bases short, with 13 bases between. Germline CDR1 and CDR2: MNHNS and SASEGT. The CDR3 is CASSALVGGYGYTF. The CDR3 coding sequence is TGTGCCAGCAGTGCCCTAGTCGGAGGCTATGGCTACACCTTC.